Below are 24 T cell receptor beta chains sequenced from a single sample in a study of lymphopenia after photon versus proton radiotherapy. Some clones are missing from TCRdb's copy, which holds only in-frame ones; the method was immunoSEQ multiplex PCR. The sample has some 28,000 clones, around 82% seen once. Sequenced here: peripheral blood, sampled from a patient treated with photon-based radiotherapy. The receptor source for this set is a man in his fifties with gastric cancer.

This chain connects TRBV6-1 to TRBJ1-2; tentatively, D is TRBD1 (5 bases). The ends were cut back, 1 base at V and 0 bases at J, with 12 bases in the middle. The germline V gene has CDR1 MNHNS and CDR2 SASEGT. This CDR3 contains 16 residues. The CDR3 DNA is TGTGCCAGCAGTGAAGGGAGGGGAAGAGCTAACTATGGCTACACCTTC. Protein sequence: CASSEGRGRANYGYTF.

The chain carries TRBV19 and TRBJ2-5, with 11 bases identical to TRBD1. With 3 bases clipped from V and 5 bases from J, the junction kept 8 bases outside the gene matches. The CDR3 totals 16 residues. The germline V gene has CDR1 LNHDA and CDR2 SQIVND (reference sequence). CDR3 nucleotide sequence: TGTGCCAGTAGTATTGGGGACAGGGGGTTTGGCGAGACCCAGTACTTC. Its translation: CASSIGDRGFGETQYF.

V is TRBV6-1 and J is TRBJ1-1, with D possibly matching TRBD1 (5 bases). The CDR3 length is 13 residues. The germline CDR1 and CDR2 sequences are MNHNS and SASEGT. Trimming pared 8 bases from V and 6 bases from J, leaving 16 bases between. For the CDR3, the DNA is TGTGCCAGCCGACAGACTCCGCCCGCTGAAGCTTTCTTT. It translates to CASRQTPPAEAFF.

The J gene is TRBJ1-4, the V gene TRBV6-6; 10 bases agree with TRBD1. J was trimmed by 9 bases and V by 5 bases; bases with no gene match: 6. The CDR3 is made up of 14 amino acids. From germline, CDR1 is MNHNY and CDR2 SVGAGI (reference sequence). In nucleotides, the CDR3 is TGTGCCAGCAGTGTCGGACAGGGGGGGAAAAAACTGTTTTTT. Translated: CASSVGQGGKKLFF.

This sequence joins TRBV9 and TRBJ2-1; no definite D call. This CDR3 comprises 13 residues. From germline, CDR1 is SGDLS and CDR2 YYNGEE. V lost 4 bases, J lost 9 bases, and 14 bases lay in between. DNA of the CDR3: TGTGCCAGCAGCCTCTCGACCCGCGGTGAGCAGTTCTTC. Protein product: CASSLSTRGEQFF.

The chain employs TRBV7-3 and TRBJ2-3, with D perhaps TRBD2 (5 bases). Per germline, CDR1 SGHTA and CDR2 FQGTGA. Trimming pared 5 bases from V and 0 bases from J, leaving 12 bases between. This CDR3 spans 15 amino acids. The chain's CDR3 is CASSPTRVSTDTQYF. The CDR3 DNA reads TGTGCCAGCAGCCCTACTAGGGTGAGCACAGATACGCAGTATTTT. Full variable domain (remainder filled in from reference TRBV7-3 and TRBJ2-3): GAGVSQTPSNKVTEKGKYVELRCDPISGHTALYWYRQSLGQGPEFLIYFQGTGAADDSGLPNDRFFAVRPEGSVSTLKIQRTERGDSAVYLCASSPTRVSTDTQYFGPGTRLTVL.

J is TRBJ2-5 and V is TRBV11-2; perhaps TRBD1 as D (5 bases). Trimming shortened V by 3 bases and J by 1 base, and 12 bases separated the two germline ends. Germline values: CDR1 SGHAT, CDR2 FQNNGV. The length of the CDR3 is 15 residues. The CDR3 region has the DNA TGTGCCAGCAGCTTCGGGTCAGGGATCCAAGAGACCCAGTACTTC. Residues: CASSFGSGIQETQYF.

This clone was seen just once. The V gene is TRBV6-4, the J gene TRBJ2-2; D not certain. Trimming stripped 3 bases from V and 7 bases from J, with 12 bases between. Germline V gene lookup returns CDR1 MRHNA and CDR2 SNTAGT. The CDR3 length is 14 residues. The CDR3 sequence: CASSEGPKLGELFF. Written as DNA, the CDR3 is TGTGCCAGCAGTGAGGGCCCTAAACTCGGGGAGCTGTTTTTT.

The CDR3 DNA sequence: TGCAGTGCTAGGATGACAGGGGAAGCTTTCTTT. Its protein product is CSARMTGEAFF. The J gene is TRBJ1-1, the V gene TRBV20-1, with TRBD1 matching 7 bases. The CDR3 totals 11 residues. CDR1 is DFQATT and CDR2 is SNEGSKA in the germline V gene (reference sequence). Trimming removed 3 bases from V and 8 bases from J; junction bases left unmatched: 3.

The chain recombines TRBV5-1 with TRBJ2-3; 12 positions match TRBD2. This CDR3 spans 23 amino acids. Germline CDR1 SGHRS, CDR2 YFSETQ. The junction had 21 bases not matched to a gene; V was cut back by 1 base and J by 0 bases. DNA for the CDR3: TGCGCCAGCAGCTTGCTTTCAAGGTCGTCTGGGCTAGCGGGGGGGACTAGCACAGATACGCAGTATTTT. It is translated as CASSLLSRSSGLAGGTSTDTQYF.

The chain joins TRBV11-2 to TRBJ2-2; D unresolved. Per germline, CDR1 SGHAT and CDR2 FQNNGV. V lost 6 bases and J lost 5, with 13 bases in between. The CDR3 runs 14 residues. The CDR3 bases are TGTGCCAGCAGTTACGTGAGAAGGACCGGGGAGCTGTTTTTT. Encoded protein: CASSYVRRTGELFF.

The CDR3 protein is CASSLGDSLYNEQFF. The CDR3 DNA reads TGTGCCAGCAGCTTAGGGGACAGCCTATACAATGAGCAGTTCTTC. The chain uses TRBV7-2 and TRBJ2-1; TRBD1 agrees at 7 bases. Germline V gene lookup returns CDR1 SGHTA and CDR2 FQGNSA. This CDR3 contains 15 residues. Trimming removed 1 base from V and 4 bases from J; junction bases left unmatched: 4.

This clone was detected a few times. This sequence joins TRBV7-7 and TRBJ2-2, with D unresolved. CDR3 length: 15 amino acids. The germline gives CDR1 SSHAT, CDR2 FNYEAQ (reference sequence). V was shortened by 5 bases and J by 5 bases, with 15 bases between the two germline ends. The CDR3: CASSPAAPGTGELFF. The CDR3 region has the DNA TGTGCCAGCAGCCCCGCTGCCCCCGGGACCGGGGAGCTGTTTTTT. The entire variable domain, with the rest obtained from reference TRBV7-7 and TRBJ2-2, is as follows: GAGVSQSPRYKVTKRGQDVTLRCDPISSHATLYWYQQALGQGPEFLTYFNYEAQPDKSGLPSDRFSAERPEGSISTLTIQRTEQRDSAMYRCASSPAAPGTGELFFGEGSRLTVL.

The chain uses TRBV11-2 and TRBJ2-2; the match to TRBD1 covers 8 bases. With 1 base clipped from V and 5 bases from J, the junction kept 0 bases outside the gene matches. CDR1 is SGHAT, CDR2 FQNNGV, per germline. CDR3 length equals 14 residues. This CDR3 is CASSLGQGTGELFF. In DNA, the CDR3 is TGTGCCAGCAGCTTAGGACAGGGGACCGGGGAGCTGTTTTTT.

J is TRBJ1-4 and V is TRBV30; 7 bases are a match to TRBD1. Per the germline V gene, CDR1 is GTSNPN and CDR2 is SVGIG (reference sequence). The CDR3 is 13 residues long. V lost 5 bases, J lost 8 bases, and 8 bases stayed unmatched. The CDR3, as DNA: TGTGCCTGGGCGGTCCAGGGGGTGGAAAAACTGTTTTTT. This codes for CAWAVQGVEKLFF. Together with reference TRBV30 and TRBJ1-4, the CDR3 gives the full variable domain: SQTIHQWPATLVQPVGSPLSLECTVEGTSNPNLYWYRQAAGRGLQLLFYSVGIGQISSEVPQNLSASRPQDRQFILSSKKLLLSDSGFYLCAWAVQGVEKLFFGSGTQLSVL.

This clone occurred once. The gene calls are TRBV6-5 and TRBJ1-2, with D hard to call. The germline V and J ends were trimmed by 3 bases and 8 bases, with 7 bases remaining between them. Germline lookup yields CDR1 MNHEY and CDR2 SVGAGI. CDR3 length: 11 amino acids. CDR3 nucleotides: TGTGCCAGCAGTTATGCGGGGGGCTACACCTTC. This encodes CASSYAGGYTF.

For this clone: A far more abundant clone sits one base away, making this likely a read error. This rearrangement joins TRBV6-6 to TRBJ1-5; TRBD1 might be the D (5 bases). Germline-derived CDR1 and CDR2 are MNHNY and SVGAGI (reference sequence). Trimming took off 5 bases at V and 6 bases at J, with 17 bases between the two ends. The CDR3 totals 15 residues. CDR3 amino acids: CASSPSSGMSQPQHF. In DNA, the CDR3 is TGTGCCAGCAGTCCTTCTTCAGGGATGAGTCAGCCCCAGCATTTT.

The rearrangement links TRBV5-4 to TRBJ2-1; D is perhaps TRBD2 (6 bases). Germline V gene lookup returns CDR1 SGHNT and CDR2 YYREEE (reference sequence). Trimming removed 3 bases at V and 5 bases at J, with 12 bases between. This CDR3 comprises 14 residues. The DNA for the CDR3 is TGTGCCAGCAGCTCTCAGGGACTCAACAATGAGCAGTTCTTC. Its translation is CASSSQGLNNEQFF.

The J gene is TRBJ1-2, the V gene TRBV25-1; D gene uncertain. CDR3 length: 14 residues. Trimming shortened V by 3 bases and J by 3 bases, and 11 bases separated the two germline ends. Germline V gene lookup returns CDR1 MGHDK and CDR2 SYGVNS. The CDR3 nucleotides read TGTGCCAGCAGTGATCCTCCCCCGGACTATGGCTACACCTTC. It yields the protein CASSDPPPDYGYTF.

The genes are TRBV12-2 and TRBJ2-2; no check of the table's D call, TRBD1, against the DNA was made. TRBV12-2 is termed a pseudogene. CDR3 length: 13 amino acids. The chain's CDR3 is CASRSQNTGELFF. The CDR3 nucleotides are TGTGCAAGTCGCTCACAGAACACCGGGGAGCTGTTTTTT.

This chain connects TRBV7-9 to TRBJ2-1, with D possibly TRBD1 on 6 matching bases. Trimming shortened V by 3 bases and J by 8 bases, and 8 bases separated the two germline ends. Germline loops: CDR1 SEHNR, CDR2 FQNEAQ (reference sequence). The CDR3 has 12 residues. CDR3 in amino acids: CASSFRGDEQFF. The CDR3 nucleotides are TGTGCCAGCAGCTTCAGGGGTGATGAGCAGTTCTTC.

This clone came up a few times. The rearrangement uses TRBV6-6 and TRBJ2-1; either TRBD1 or TRBD2 may supply D (5 bases each). V was shortened by 7 bases and J by 4 bases, with 14 bases between the two germline ends. The germline V gene has CDR1 MNHNY and CDR2 SVGAGI (reference sequence). The CDR3 sequence is 14 residues long. The CDR3 nucleotides read TGTGCCAGCACCTCCGGGACCCAGTACAATGAGCAGTTCTTC. Protein sequence: CASTSGTQYNEQFF.

This chain joins TRBV30 and TRBJ2-3, with D possibly being TRBD2 (8 bases). With 3 bases removed from V and 1 base from J, the gap between germline ends came to 14 bases. Germline assignment: CDR1 GTSNPN and CDR2 SVGIG (reference sequence). There are 15 residues in the CDR3. CDR3 coding DNA: TGTGCCTGGAGCGGGAGGGGGCATGGCACAGATACGCAGTATTTT. It encodes CAWSGRGHGTDTQYF.

CDR3: CASSLNHYGHTDTQYF. The CDR3 nucleotides read TGTGCCAGCAGCTTAAATCACTACGGCCACACAGATACGCAGTATTTT. The chain employs TRBV11-2 and TRBJ2-3; D not certain. Trimming took 2 bases from V and 2 from J, leaving 14 bases between them. CDR1 is SGHAT and CDR2 is FQNNGV in the germline V gene. The CDR3 sequence is 16 residues long.